The 29 T cell receptor beta chains in this list originate from one sample, sequenced in a study of blood T cells in healthy people across ages. A second PCR, run for about 7 to 11 cycles, used a sample-barcoded 5' primer plus a J-beta primer mix. TCRdb reprocessed the 5' RACE reads with MiXCR, giving one entry per CDR3 protein. This table has approximately 940,000 distinct CDR3 sequences, 45% to 50% appearing once. The sequencing sample was made of blood. The source of these receptors is a man aged 25 to 40 in good health.

The table lists this clonotype with many counts. The chain couples TRBV6-5 to TRBJ2-6, with D uncertain. The germline V gene encodes CDR1 MNHEY and CDR2 SVGAGI. The CDR3 loop spans 15 amino acids. The V end was cut by 4 bases, the J end by 2 bases, with 9 bases between. This chain's CDR3 is CASSSNAPGANVLTF. The CDR3 DNA sequence: TGTGCCAGCAGTTCCAACGCCCCTGGGGCCAACGTCCTGACTTTC.

The chain joins TRBV10-3 to TRBJ2-7, with D possibly being TRBD1 (5 bases). CDR1 and CDR2 from the germline V gene are ENHRY and SYGVKD. The CDR3 covers 14 residues. V lost 2 bases and J lost 4, with 12 bases in between. The CDR3 loop reads CAISEEGHTYEQYF. The CDR3 nucleotides are TGTGCCATCAGTGAGGAAGGACATACTTACGAGCAGTACTTC.

There are a few counts of this clonotype. The V call is TRBV5-1, the J call TRBJ2-4; no clear D. With 2 bases removed from V and 6 bases from J, the gap between germline ends came to 9 bases. This CDR3 is built from 13 residues. Germline V lookup: CDR1 SGHRS, CDR2 YFSETQ. The CDR3 nucleotides read TGCGCCAGCAGCTTAACTGACGGAAACATTCAGTACTTC. This codes for CASSLTDGNIQYF.

There are a few counts of this clonotype. CDR3 bases: TGTGCCAGCAGCTTACCGACCTCCGAGATAAATGGCTACACCTTC. As protein: CASSLPTSEINGYTF. The gene calls are TRBV7-9 and TRBJ1-2, with no clear D. Trimming shortened V by 2 bases and J by 6 bases, and 16 bases separated the two germline ends. CDR1 is SEHNR, CDR2 FQNEAQ, per germline (reference sequence). The CDR3 length is 15 residues.

The chain recombines TRBV4-1 with TRBJ1-2; no firm D call. CDR3 size: 17 residues. Per the germline V gene, CDR1 is MGHRA and CDR2 is YSYEKL. The V end was cut by 0 bases, the J end by 4 bases, with 18 bases between. Here the CDR3 reads CASSQEVLDQLVYGYTF. Written as DNA, the CDR3 is TGCGCCAGCAGCCAAGAGGTCCTGGATCAGTTGGTCTATGGCTACACCTTC.

This chain joins TRBV27 and TRBJ1-5; no clear D gene. V was pared by 6 bases and J by 0 bases, with 12 bases between. The CDR3 consists of 15 residues. From germline, CDR1 is MNHEY and CDR2 SMNVEV (reference sequence). This chain's CDR3 is CASSPDYYSNQPQHF. CDR3 DNA: TGTGCCAGCAGCCCAGACTATTATAGCAATCAGCCCCAGCATTTT.

Regarding this clonotype: Its ends do not fully match the called genes, so a read error is possible. This rearrangement joins TRBV11-2 to TRBJ1-2; D unclear. Germline V lookup: CDR1 SGHAT, CDR2 FQNNGV. The CDR3 is 14 amino acids. The CDR3 loop is CASSVDGGRSAYTF. CDR3 DNA sequence: TGTGCCAGCAGCGTAGACGGTGGCAGGTCGGCCTACACCTTC.

The table lists this clonotype with many counts. This chain uses TRBV6-2 or TRBV6-3 with TRBJ2-6, with TRBD1 matching over 7 bases. The CDR3 is 15 residues long. J was trimmed by 0 bases and V by 6 bases; bases with no gene match: 2. CDR1 is MNHEY, CDR2 SVGEGT, per germline. The CDR3 DNA is TGTGCCAGCAGGGGACAGCACTCTGGGGCCAACGTCCTGACTTTC. The encoded protein is CASRGQHSGANVLTF.

The chain is built from TRBV7-8 and TRBJ2-3; perhaps D is TRBD1 or TRBD2 (5 bases each). The CDR3 sequence is 12 residues long. V was shortened by 5 bases and J by 8 bases, with 11 bases between the two germline ends. The germline V gene has CDR1 SGHVS and CDR2 FQNEAQ. The CDR3 protein is CASSVLGGTQYF. DNA for the CDR3: TGTGCCAGCAGCGTGCTTGGGGGTACGCAGTATTTT.

The chain uses TRBV9 and TRBJ2-1, with TRBD2 identical over 10 bases. The CDR3 sequence is 15 residues long. Per the germline V gene, CDR1 is SGDLS and CDR2 is YYNGEE. V trimming: 0 bases; J trimming: 7 bases; junction bases outside the gene matches: 4. The CDR3 DNA reads TGTGCCAGCAGCGTAGAAGCGGGGGGGTGGAATGAGCAGTTCTTC. Its translation: CASSVEAGGWNEQFF.

The rearrangement uses TRBV4-3 and TRBJ2-7; no reliable D call. The V end lost 0 bases, the J end lost 3 bases, and 12 bases lay between the germline ends. The CDR3 length is 15 residues. The germline gives CDR1 LGHNA, CDR2 YSLEER. CDR3 DNA sequence: TGCGCCAGCAGCCAAGATCATGGGCCTTACTACGAGCAGTACTTC. Its protein product is CASSQDHGPYYEQYF.

The chain uses TRBV3-1 and TRBJ2-6, with D possibly TRBD2 on 6 matching bases. V was trimmed by 1 base and J by 0 bases, leaving 7 bases between them. There are 16 residues in the CDR3. The germline V gene has CDR1 LGHDT and CDR2 YNNKEL (reference sequence). In nucleotides, the CDR3 is TGTGCCAGCAGCCAAGGGGGACTCTCTGGGGCCAACGTCCTGACTTTC. Amino acid sequence: CASSQGGLSGANVLTF. The full variable domain, its missing parts supplied by reference TRBV3-1 and TRBJ2-6, is DTAVSQTPKYLVTQMGNDKSIKCEQNLGHDTMYWYKQDSKKFLKIMFSYNNKELIINETVPNRFSPKSPDKAHLNLHINSLELGDSAVYFCASSQGGLSGANVLTFGAGSRLTVL.

The rearrangement uses TRBV4-3 and TRBJ2-3; 9 bases are a match to TRBD2. The CDR3 has 18 amino acids. Looked up from germline, CDR1 is LGHNA and CDR2 is YSLEER. J lost 3 bases, V lost 0 bases, and 10 bases had no gene match. CDR3 DNA sequence: TGCGCCAGCAGCCAAGAGGGTTTGGCGGGGGGGGCAACAGATACGCAGTATTTT. Translation gives CASSQEGLAGGATDTQYF.

This clonotype occurred a few times. V is TRBV20-1 and J is TRBJ1-2; 7 positions agree with TRBD1. Germline trimming cut 6 bases from V and 3 bases from J; bases unmatched to any gene: 4. The germline V gene encodes CDR1 DFQATT and CDR2 SNEGSKA (reference sequence). This CDR3 spans 12 amino acids. This chain's CDR3 is CSANRGDYGYTF. CDR3 DNA: TGCAGTGCAAACAGGGGAGACTATGGCTACACCTTC.

The chain carries TRBV12-3 or TRBV12-4 and TRBJ2-7; 11 nucleotides agree with TRBD2. This CDR3 is 16 amino acids long. With 2 bases clipped from V and 2 bases from J, the junction kept 5 bases outside the gene matches. CDR3 residues: CASSLSSGGPPYEQYF. The CDR3 coding sequence is TGTGCCAGCAGTTTATCTAGCGGGGGGCCCCCCTACGAGCAGTACTTC.

The gene calls are TRBV27 and TRBJ2-7; D gene ambiguous. This CDR3 comprises 15 residues. Germline V gives CDR1 MNHEY, CDR2 SMNVEV (reference sequence). Between the trimmed V and J ends, which lost 0 bases and 9 bases, there was a span of 18 bases. This chain's CDR3 is CASSLSVTRRVGQYF. DNA for the CDR3: TGTGCCAGCAGTTTATCGGTCACCCGGAGAGTCGGGCAGTACTTC.

The gene calls are TRBV9 and TRBJ2-1; D is possibly TRBD2 (5 bases). The CDR3 is made up of 15 amino acids. V lost 3 bases, J lost 5 bases, and 15 bases lay in between. In germline, CDR1 is SGDLS, CDR2 YYNGEE. The CDR3 nucleotides are TGTGCCAGCAGCGCACTAGGAACTCCCAACAATGAGCAGTTCTTC. Amino acid sequence: CASSALGTPNNEQFF.

This clonotype occurred a few times. This chain links TRBV20-1 with TRBJ1-2, with a tentative D call TRBD1 (6 bases). CDR1 and CDR2 from the germline V gene are DFQATT and SNEGSKA (reference sequence). Trimming stripped 5 bases from V and 6 bases from J, with 16 bases between. The CDR3 spans 13 residues. The CDR3 DNA is TGCAGTGCTCCACGGGGGGGGCGGAATGGCTACACCTTC. Translation: CSAPRGGRNGYTF.

This clonotype turned up a few times. The chain recombines TRBV5-6 with TRBJ2-1; D is perhaps TRBD1 (7 bases). The CDR3 length is 16 residues. Per the germline V gene, CDR1 is SGHDT and CDR2 is YYEEEE. Trimming pared 4 bases from V and 4 bases from J, leaving 18 bases between. The CDR3 region has the DNA TGTGCCAGCAGCATCGGCGGGACAGATGTATACAATGAGCAGTTCTTC. Its protein product is CASSIGGTDVYNEQFF.

As to this clonotype: At one end the junction does not follow the germline gene, possibly because of a read error. The J gene is TRBJ2-7, the V gene TRBV20-1; a weak D match, TRBD2 (6 bases). The DNA end favors TRBJ2-5, so the J call may be wrong. This CDR3 has 16 residues. Germline V gene data show CDR1 as DFQATT and CDR2 as SNEGSKA (reference sequence). CDR3 amino acids: CSTRDAVGGTGETQYF. DNA of the CDR3: TGCAGTACTAGAGACGCGGTGGGAGGAACTGGAGAGACCCAGTACTTC.

The chain couples TRBV6-2 or TRBV6-3 to TRBJ2-1, with 14 bases fitting TRBD2. This CDR3 comprises 19 residues. From germline, CDR1 is MNHEY and CDR2 SVGEGT. Trimming took 8 bases from V and 4 from J; bases not matched to a gene: 16. CDR3 protein: CASCRGATSGGAAYNEQFF. Here the CDR3 DNA reads TGTGCCAGCTGTAGGGGTGCGACTAGCGGGGGGGCCGCTTACAATGAGCAGTTCTTC.

The chain combines TRBV30 with TRBJ1-1; D remains unclear. CDR1 and CDR2 (germline): GTSNPN, SVGIG (reference sequence). V lost 5 bases, J lost 11 bases, and 18 bases lay in between. This CDR3 spans 12 amino acids. The CDR3 coding sequence is TGTGCCTGGGGGATAGGAACTGGTAAGGCTTTCTTT. Translated: CAWGIGTGKAFF.

This clonotype was found a few times. The chain uses TRBV12-3 or TRBV12-4 and TRBJ1-1; TRBD1 matches at 7 bases. There are 14 residues in the CDR3. The V gene end was trimmed by 5 bases and the J gene end by 1 base; junction bases not matched to a gene: 4. CDR3 loop: CASSVGTENTEAFF. The CDR3 nucleotides are TGTGCCAGCAGTGTGGGGACAGAGAACACTGAAGCTTTCTTT.

This chain connects TRBV9 to TRBJ1-1; 7 nucleotides align to TRBD1. The trim removed 0 bases at V and 6 bases at J, leaving 5 bases unmatched. CDR1 is SGDLS, CDR2 YYNGEE, per germline. The CDR3 has 14 amino acids. The CDR3 spells CASSVVSGGAEAFF. The CDR3, as DNA: TGTGCCAGCAGCGTAGTGTCAGGGGGTGCTGAAGCTTTCTTT.

The rearrangement uses TRBV20-1 and TRBJ2-7; D unclear. This CDR3 region has 16 residues. The germline CDR1 and CDR2 sequences are DFQATT and SNEGSKA (reference sequence). Trimming cost V 3 bases and J 3 bases, with 21 bases left between them. The CDR3 DNA reads TGCAGTGCTAGTTCCCCCTCGGGCCCCCGGTTCTACGAGCAGTACTTC. This encodes CSASSPSGPRFYEQYF.

With respect to this clonotype: Mismatch with germline at one junction end may stem from a read error. The CDR3 coding sequence is TGTACCAGCAGCCAAGGGGTGGGAGCTTTCTTT. Translation gives CTSSQGVGAFF. The chain couples TRBV3-1 to TRBJ1-1; D possibly corresponds to TRBD1 (5 bases). CDR1 is LGHDT and CDR2 is YNNKEL in the germline V gene (reference sequence). The CDR3 covers 11 residues.

A few counts support this clonotype. The genes are TRBV3-1 and TRBJ2-7; 9 bases map to TRBD2. Germline CDR1 LGHDT, CDR2 YNNKEL (reference sequence). The CDR3 totals 14 residues. V was pared by 4 bases and J by 5 bases, with 6 bases of the junction left unmatched. CDR3 DNA sequence: TGTGCCAGCAGCCCCCCCGGGACTAGCAACGAGCAGTACTTC. It specifies CASSPPGTSNEQYF.

This clonotype was counted only a few times. The chain links TRBV9 to TRBJ2-1; the D gene is possibly TRBD2 (6 bases). This CDR3 region has 16 residues. Trimming took off 3 bases at V and 2 bases at J, with 15 bases between the two ends. The germline CDR1 and CDR2 sequences are SGDLS and YYNGEE. Here the CDR3 DNA reads TGTGCCAGCAGCGAGCTCGGGACTCCCCCCTACAATGAGCAGTTCTTC. As protein: CASSELGTPPYNEQFF. Full variable domain (missing parts from reference TRBV9 and TRBJ2-1): DSGVTQTPKHLITATGQRVTLRCSPRSGDLSVYWYQQSLDQGLQFLIQYYNGEERAKGNILERFSAQQFPDLHSELNLSSLELGDSALYFCASSELGTPPYNEQFFGPGTRLTVL.

The chain links TRBV18 to TRBJ1-6; the match to TRBD1 covers 8 bases. The CDR3 runs to 16 residues. V shed 0 bases, J shed 6 bases, and the junction held 4 bases outside the gene matches. The germline V gene has CDR1 KGHSH and CDR2 LQKENI. The CDR3 loop reads CASSPPEGQVNSPLHF. The CDR3 coding sequence is TGTGCCAGCTCACCACCGGAGGGACAGGTTAATTCACCCCTCCACTTT.